Listed below are T cell receptor beta chains from one sample, sequenced in a study of long-term antiretroviral therapy in people with HIV. Method: immunoSEQ multiplex PCR; TCRdb's copy keeps in-frame clones and lacks some. The sample carries over 15,000 clones, around 81% recorded once. Specimen: unsorted PBMCs, collected 2.2 years after starting antiretroviral therapy. Source of these receptors: a man in his fifties with HIV. CDR3s include the opening cysteine and the closing phenylalanine or tryptophan. A D gene is named only where the DNA matches it firmly.

V	D	J	length	CDR3
TRBV5-1	TRBD1	TRBJ2-1	13	CASSMTGTHEQFF
TRBV28	TRBD1	TRBJ2-5	14	CASNGQGDGETQYF
TRBV10-2	.	TRBJ1-3	15	CASSYTLSSGNTIYF
TRBV5-4	.	TRBJ2-5	13	CASSPRMGGSQYF
TRBV11-2	.	TRBJ2-1	17	CASSLDEHGGTYNEQFF
TRBV13	TRBD1	TRBJ2-3	15	CASSSTGQPTDTQYF
TRBV11-3	TRBD2	TRBJ2-7	15	CASSLASGSGYEQYF
TRBV7-2	TRBD1	TRBJ1-2	15	CASSLERGRNYGYTF
TRBV6-5	.	TRBJ2-7	12	CASRGGSYEQYF
TRBV14	.	TRBJ2-3	14	CASSQELRADTQYF
TRBV7-9	.	TRBJ1-1	12	CASSPGFGEAFF
TRBV7-9	.	TRBJ2-3	16	CASSFPPAAHTDTQYF
TRBV28	TRBD1	TRBJ2-7	12	CASSSRQGEQYF
TRBV2	.	TRBJ2-3	14	CASRGTLITDTQYF
TRBV5-6	.	TRBJ2-3	14	CASSLERFTDTQYF
TRBV7-6	TRBD2	TRBJ2-5	17	CASSLARLAGIQETQYF
TRBV7-2	TRBD1	TRBJ1-2	13	CASSLGQGDGYTF
TRBV5-6	.	TRBJ2-7	13	CASSLTRLYEQYF
TRBV27	.	TRBJ2-1	14	CASSLSGTFNEQFF
TRBV7-2	.	TRBJ1-1	14	CASSAYYVNTEAFF
TRBV29-1	TRBD2	TRBJ2-2	13	CSALLAGTGELFF
TRBV19	.	TRBJ1-1	13	CASSRGLNTEAFF
TRBV18	TRBD1	TRBJ1-6	15	CASSLGTGNNSPLHF
TRBV11-1	.	TRBJ1-4	14	CASSRGGVNEKLFF
TRBV9	.	TRBJ1-1	13	CASSVEGGTKAFF
TRBV10-3	.	TRBJ1-1	14	CAISLGPGDTEAFF
TRBV4-3	.	TRBJ2-1	20	CASSQDAGGGGGWAGNEQFF
TRBV2	.	TRBJ2-3	15	CARRPGLPTPDTQYF
TRBV18	.	TRBJ2-7	14	CASSPTTLDYEQYF
TRBV7-9	.	TRBJ1-5	16	CASSLRMRGEDQPQHF
TRBV19	TRBD1	TRBJ2-7	17	CASSIFYFRTGAYEQYF
TRBV28	TRBD1	TRBJ1-6	15	CASRATGANNSPLHF
TRBV28	TRBD1	TRBJ1-2	15	CASSFPGQGYYGYTF
TRBV27	TRBD1	TRBJ2-5	16	CASSFRDRVDQETQYF
TRBV6-8	.	TRBJ2-2	18	CASSYTPVSRECTGELFF